Listed below are T cell receptor beta chains from one sample, sequenced in a study of early T cells in non-severe SARS-CoV-2 infection. From the 5' RACE reads, TCRdb called clonotypes with MiXCR, one entry per CDR3 protein. The sample holds about 35,000 distinct CDR3 sequences, roughly 4.5% seen once. Sequencing was done on a sample of whole blood. Receptors originate from an adult who was a healthcare worker with PCR-confirmed SARS-CoV-2 infection or an uninfected control (not recorded which). Each CDR3 is given with its conserved first and last residue. Each record gives: J gene, D gene, clone size, V gene, CDR3 DNA, CDR3 protein. A D gene is named only where the DNA matches it firmly. For some rows the clone size is stated as once, few or many, or as a class when expanded; others skip it.

TRBJ1-1 TRBD1 many TRBV12-3/TRBV12-4 TGTGCCAGCAGTCCGTCCCGGGACAGGGTTGAAGCTTTCTTT CASSPSRDRVEAFF
TRBJ1-5 . many TRBV19 TGTGCCAGTAGTATCGGGCAGCAGCCCCAGCATTTT CASSIGQQPQHF
TRBJ2-5 . . TRBV11-3 TGTGCCAGCAGCTTAGATCTGGTGGGGCAAGAGACCCAGTACTTC CASSLDLVGQETQYF
TRBJ1-5 . many TRBV10-1 TGCGCCAGCAGTGAAGGGGACGCCAATCAGCCCCAGCATTTT CASSEGDANQPQHF
TRBJ1-6 TRBD1 many TRBV20-1 TGCAGTGCTAGAGGACCGGGACAGGGGATGTCCTATAATTCACCCCTCCACTTT CSARGPGQGMSYNSPLHF
TRBJ1-4 . many TRBV23-1 TGCGCCAGCAGTCAGTATACCATACAGAATGAAAAACTGTTTTTT CASSQYTIQNEKLFF
TRBJ1-6 TRBD1 many TRBV7-2 TGTGCCAGCAGCTCCGACGGACAGGGGCAGGCTTCACCCCTCCACTTT CASSSDGQGQASPLHF
TRBJ2-5 TRBD2 . TRBV11-2 TGTGCCAGCAGCTCCGGACTAGCGGGGCAAGAGACCCAGTACTTC CASSSGLAGQETQYF
TRBJ2-7 . many TRBV6-2/TRBV6-3 TGTGCCAGCAGTTACTCGAAAGGCGAGCAGTACTTC CASSYSKGEQYF
TRBJ2-5 TRBD1 many TRBV6-5 TGTGCCAGCCAGGGACAGCCTCAAGAGACCCAGTACTTC CASQGQPQETQYF
TRBJ1-6 TRBD1 . TRBV5-6 TGTGCCAGCAGAAGGGGACAGACATATAATTCACCCCTCCACTTT CASRRGQTYNSPLHF
TRBJ2-1 TRBD1 medium-sized TRBV7-9 TGTGCCAGCAGCTCGCTACCGGGACAGCGAGACCATGAGCAGTTCTTC CASSSLPGQRDHEQFF
TRBJ1-2 TRBD1 many TRBV19 TGTGCCAGTAGTCCAACCCGGGACAGCTATGGCTACACCTTC CASSPTRDSYGYTF
TRBJ1-2 . many TRBV20-1 TGCAGTGCTACGAAGGGTGGCCTAAACTATGGCTACACCTTC CSATKGGLNYGYTF
TRBJ2-5 TRBD2 . TRBV19 TGTGCCAGTAGTATGGGAGGGATTCAAGAGACCCAGTACTTC CASSMGGIQETQYF
TRBJ2-5 TRBD1 . TRBV5-1 TGCGTCAGCAGCCCTGAGGGACAGTTCCAAGAGACCCAGTACTTC CVSSPEGQFQETQYF
TRBJ2-1 . many TRBV11-2 TGTGCCAGCAGCTTAGATTTAATGGGTTATGAGCAGTTCTTC CASSLDLMGYEQFF
TRBJ1-1 . many TRBV6-5 TGTGCCAGCAGTTACACGGGGGGCACTGAAGCTTTCTTT CASSYTGGTEAFF
TRBJ2-7 TRBD2 many TRBV7-2 TGTGCCAGCGGATTAGCCGGGGGGACCTCCTACGAGCAGTACTTC CASGLAGGTSYEQYF
TRBJ2-7 . many TRBV19 TGTGCCAGTAGTATGGGGGCCTACGAGCAGTACTTC CASSMGAYEQYF
TRBJ1-1 . . TRBV6-5 TGTGCCAGCAGTTCCCCCAGGGCGGCCTCGAACACTGAAGCTTTCTTT CASSSPRAASNTEAFF
TRBJ2-1 . many TRBV5-1 TGCGCCAGCAGCTTGGGGCTAGCCAGCTCCTACAATGAGCAGTTCTTC CASSLGLASSYNEQFF
TRBJ1-5 . many TRBV29-1 TGCAGCGTTGGATGGGGTTACAATCAGCCCCAGCATTTT CSVGWGYNQPQHF
TRBJ2-1 TRBD1 . TRBV11-2 TGTGCCAGCAGCGCGGCCGGGACAGGGTCCTACAATGAGCAGTTCTTC CASSAAGTGSYNEQFF
TRBJ2-7 . many TRBV3-1 TGTGCCAGCAGCCAAGGGGGGCGGTTAGAGCAGTACTTC CASSQGGRLEQYF
TRBJ2-5 . once TRBV11-2 TGTGCCAGCAACTCCGCGTACGGAGTCGAAGAGACCCAGTACTTC CASNSAYGVEETQYF
TRBJ2-2 . few TRBV2 TGTGCCAGCAAACCTCGAAACACCGGGGAGCTGTTTTTT CASKPRNTGELFF
TRBJ1-1 TRBD1 few TRBV5-4 TGTGCCAGCAGTCAGGGGGACAGGAACACTGAAGCTTTCTTT CASSQGDRNTEAFF
TRBJ2-7 . many TRBV11-3 TGTGCCAGCAGCTTAGGCAGCTCCTACGAGCAGTACTTC CASSLGSSYEQYF
TRBJ1-1 TRBD1 . TRBV6-5 TGTGCCAGCAGTTACGGCCAGGGGGCCGGTGAAGCTTTCTTT CASSYGQGAGEAFF
TRBJ1-2 . many TRBV12-3/TRBV12-4 TGTGCCAGCAGGGGGGGATTTACTAACTATGGCTACACCTTC CASRGGFTNYGYTF
TRBJ1-5 . many TRBV20-1 TGCAGTGCTTCGGACGGGATTAATCAGCCCCAGCATTTT CSASDGINQPQHF
TRBJ2-2 . . TRBV3-1 TGTGCCAGCAGCCAAGATCCCACGAACACCGGGGAGCTGTTTTTT CASSQDPTNTGELFF
TRBJ2-5 . many TRBV2 TGTGCCAGCAGACGGCAAGAGACCCAGTACTTC CASRRQETQYF
TRBJ1-1 . few TRBV7-2 TGTGCCAGCAACCGGGGCGGCACTGAAGCTTTCTTT CASNRGGTEAFF
TRBJ1-2 TRBD1 many TRBV18 TGTGCCAGCGAAGGCCAGGGGGCTAGAGGCTACACCTTC CASEGQGARGYTF
TRBJ2-3 TRBD2 few TRBV4-2 TGTGCCAGCAGCCCGCCAGCGGGGGAGTCAGATACGCAGTATTTT CASSPPAGESDTQYF
TRBJ2-5 TRBD2 many TRBV20-1 TGCAGTGCTCTTAGACTAGCGGGGGGGCCAGAGACCCAGTACTTC CSALRLAGGPETQYF
TRBJ1-1 . many TRBV5-1 TGCGCCAGCAGCTTGGCAGGGTTCATGAACACTGAAGCTTTCTTT CASSLAGFMNTEAFF
TRBJ1-2 . many TRBV5-6 TGTGCCAGCAGCTTGGTCAGGGGCTACGGCTACACCTTC CASSLVRGYGYTF
TRBJ2-3 TRBD2 many TRBV5-4 TGTGCCAGCAGCTCGGGAGGGTTGGGGCGTCAGGATACGCAGTATTTT CASSSGGLGRQDTQYF
TRBJ2-7 . many TRBV4-2 TGTGCCAGCAGCCAAGCTGCCAGCGCCTACGAGCAGTACTTC CASSQAASAYEQYF
TRBJ2-7 TRBD1 few TRBV28 TGTGCCAGCAGTGAGACAGGGGTCCGGTTTTCCTACGAGCAGTACTTC CASSETGVRFSYEQYF
TRBJ2-7 TRBD1 many TRBV11-2 TGTGCCAGCAGCTTAGCACCGACAGGGGGCCCCCTCGAGCAGTACTTC CASSLAPTGGPLEQYF
TRBJ1-5 . many TRBV6-6 TGTGCCAGCAGTTACACCGATCAGCCCCAGCATTTT CASSYTDQPQHF
TRBJ1-2 . . TRBV28 TGTGCCAGCAGTTTACGGGGGTATGGCTACACCTTC CASSLRGYGYTF
TRBJ2-3 TRBD2 many TRBV11-2 TGTGCCAGCAGCCGACTAGCGGGGGGGCCTAGCACAGATACGCAGTATTTT CASSRLAGGPSTDTQYF
TRBJ2-2 . few TRBV7-3 TGTGCCAGCAGCCTAACGGATGGGGAGCTGTTTTTT CASSLTDGELFF
TRBJ2-3 . many TRBV7-2 TGTGCCAGCAGCTTAGGAGGTTTCGCCACAGATACGCAGTATTTT CASSLGGFATDTQYF
TRBJ1-2 . few TRBV30 TGTGCCTGCTTTCGGGGGATGGACTATGGCTACACCTTC CACFRGMDYGYTF